The entry that follows covers one T cell receptor (beta chain) sequence. This entry comes from a study of blood T cell repertoires in COVID-19. Study overall: The United States, Italy and Spain were the sources of the acute and convalescent COVID-19 samples. Sample material is recorded as cDNA or gDNA derived from T cells, B-cell-depleted T cells, or PBMCs.

Original processing notes: Counts of nucleated cells, estimated from reference gene primer amplification, were obtained. Some clones are missing from TCRdb's copy, which holds only in-frame ones; the method was immunoSEQ multiplex PCR. The V and J calls and clone size come from that table; D and trimming were worked out from the DNA. Found here are approximately 5,700 clones, approximately 84% of them singletons; the top ten hold roughly 13%. With 7 bases removed from V and 1 base from J, the gap between germline ends came to 7 bases. CDR3 length: 13 residues. The germline V gene encodes CDR1 LNHNV and CDR2 YYDKDF (reference sequence).

This sequence was found in a human donor in a cohort sampled during active COVID-19. The sample comprised peripheral blood. The V gene is TRBV15, the J gene TRBJ2-2; D is ambiguous. The CDR3 here is CATKERNTGELFF. The CDR3 nucleotides read TGTGCCACCAAGGAGAGGAACACCGGGGAGCTGTTTTTT.